These 5 T cell receptor beta chains originate from one sample sequenced in a study of T cells expressing NK-cell markers. TCRdb reanalyzed the 5' RACE reads, giving one entry per CDR3 protein sequence and no DNA. In total, the table holds around 110,000 distinct CDR3 sequences. The sequencing input was blood T cells: a sorted CD56 or NKG2C T cell subset, CD4+ or CD8+ T cells, or bulk PBMC T cells (not recorded which). These receptors all come from a woman between 18 and 69 years old in good health.

J is TRBJ2-3 and V is TRBV4-2; TCRdb reports TRBD2, a call that lacks DNA to check it against. Per the germline V gene, CDR1 is LGHNA and CDR2 is YNFKEQ. This CDR3 spans 16 amino acids. CDR3 region: CASSQAVAGVWDTQYF.

The chain uses TRBV12-3 or TRBV12-4 and TRBJ2-5; the TCRdb call, TRBD2, lacks DNA for checking. CDR3 length equals 16 residues. CDR3 loop: CASSFHVGTIQETQYF.

The chain recombines TRBV4-3 with TRBJ2-1; the D call from TCRdb, TRBD2, cannot be confirmed without DNA. The germline V gene encodes CDR1 LGHNA and CDR2 YSLEER. The CDR3 sequence is 14 residues long. CDR3 protein: CASSQDGGHNEQFF.

This chain uses TRBV9 with TRBJ2-7. This CDR3 contains 14 residues. Germline CDR1 reads SGDLS; CDR2 reads YYNGEE. This chain's CDR3 is CASSVEDATYEQYF.

This chain links TRBV20-1 with TRBJ1-2. This CDR3 contains 13 residues. CDR1 is DFQATT and CDR2 is SNEGSKA in the germline V gene (reference sequence). CDR3 sequence reads: CSARIRGVYGYTF.